The 16 T cell receptor beta chains below all came from one sample that was sequenced in a study of T cells in Graves' hyperthyroidism and ophthalmopathy (dated by TCRdb to between 2019 and 2020). Library prep was done by multiplex PCR. TCRdb lists the instrument as Illumina HiSeq 2000. The TCR beta CDR3 regions were amplified from the RNA transcripts. For the first round of RT-PCR on the TCR CDR3, the HTBI primer set was used together with the Qiagen OneStep RT-PCR kit. TCRdb reran the public reads through fastp at Q25 and MiXCR, keeping productive beta chains. Identical CDR3 proteins give one entry, which carries the most common genes and DNA. A total of about half a million distinct CDR3 sequences appear in this sample, around 21% of them only once. The ten top clones hold around a quarter of the sample. The material sequenced was blood. The receptor set was obtained from a man between 18 and 35 years old with Graves' hyperthyroidism.

This clonotype occurred many times. This chain uses TRBV12-5 with TRBJ2-7; D is unresolved. The CDR3 totals 14 residues. Germline V gene lookup returns CDR1 LGHNT and CDR2 FRNRAP. Trimming pared 4 bases from V and 0 bases from J, leaving 10 bases between. The chain's CDR3 is CASGSPGSSYEQYF. The CDR3 region has the DNA TGTGCTAGTGGTTCCCCCGGTTCCTCCTACGAGCAGTACTTC.

This clonotype was detected many times. The V gene is TRBV6-2 or TRBV6-3, the J gene TRBJ2-3, with 8 nucleotides matching TRBD2. CDR3 length equals 17 residues. CDR1 MNHEY and CDR2 SVGEGT come from the germline V gene. V lost 5 bases and J lost 4; bases outside the gene matches: 14. Here the CDR3 DNA reads TGTGCCAGCAGTCTACGTCCGAGCGGGGGCGGCTCAGATACGCAGTATTTT. It is translated as CASSLRPSGGGSDTQYF.

The chain has TRBV28 and TRBJ2-5; tentative D call: TRBD2 (5 bases). Trimming took 3 bases from V and 1 from J, leaving 15 bases between them. The CDR3 contains 16 residues. Germline V gives CDR1 MDHEN, CDR2 SYDVKM. The CDR3 DNA sequence: TGTGCCAGCAGTTTGGGTCGGGCAGGAGGCCAAGAGACCCAGTACTTC. Translation: CASSLGRAGGQETQYF.

This clonotype was recorded at least ten times. The rearrangement links TRBV6-1 to TRBJ1-2; D uncertain. The CDR3 has 14 residues. V lost 8 bases to trimming and J lost 10 bases, with 23 bases between them. Germline assignment: CDR1 MNHNS and CDR2 SASEGT. For the CDR3, the DNA is TGTGCCAGCGCCACAACAGCTCCTGCCGGGGTCTACACCTTC. Translation: CASATTAPAGVYTF.

This clonotype was counted only a few times. A much larger clone sits a single nucleotide away, making a read error possible. The chain links TRBV12-3 or TRBV12-4 to TRBJ1-6; D perhaps matches TRBD1 (6 bases). The CDR3 extends over 16 amino acids. Trimming shortened V by 3 bases and J by 10 bases, and 19 bases separated the two germline ends. CDR3 loop: CASSLELRGIRSPLHF. The DNA for the CDR3 is TGTGCCAGCAGTTTGGAGCTCAGGGGTATCCGATCACCCCTCCACTTT.

The rearrangement joins TRBV6-1 to TRBJ2-7, with 7 bases fitting TRBD1. V was pared by 6 bases and J by 6 bases, with 11 bases of the junction left unmatched. In germline, CDR1 is MNHNS, CDR2 SASEGT. The CDR3 covers 14 residues. CDR3: CASRENRGRGEQYF. The CDR3 DNA reads TGTGCCAGCAGGGAGAACAGGGGTCGGGGCGAGCAGTACTTC.

This clonotype was recorded many times. One end of the junction is discordant with germline, which a read error may explain. The rearrangement joins TRBV28 to TRBJ2-7; no clear D gene. This CDR3 has 15 amino acids. CDR1 and CDR2 from the germline V gene are MDHEN and SYDVKM. The CDR3 bases are TGTGCCGGCAGTCCCTCATTGATTCAACGGGCCGAGCAGTACTTC. Protein: CAGSPSLIQRAEQYF. Full variable domain (outside the CDR3, taken from reference TRBV28 and TRBJ2-7): DVKVTQSSRYLVKRTGEKVFLECVQDMDHENMFWYRQDPGLGLRLIYFSYDVKMKEKGDIPEGYSVSREKKERFSLILESASTNQTSMYLCAGSPSLIQRAEQYFGPGTRLTVT.

V gene TRBV6-1 combines with J gene TRBJ1-1; 7 nucleotides agree with TRBD1. From germline, CDR1 is MNHNS and CDR2 SASEGT. The J segment lost 1 base and the V segment lost 11 bases, leaving 10 bases of the junction unmatched. The CDR3 has 14 amino acids. The CDR3 reads CAAGGRVANTEAFF. The CDR3 bases are TGTGCCGCAGGGGGTCGGGTGGCGAACACTGAAGCTTTCTTT.

This clonotype showed up many times. The chain is built from TRBV2 and TRBJ1-2; D remains ambiguous. Germline V gene sequence: CDR1 SNHLY, CDR2 FYNNEI. V dropped 0 bases and J dropped 8 bases, with 19 bases sitting between them. The CDR3 contains 16 residues. The chain's CDR3 is CASSEAPRRSVIGYTF. The CDR3 bases are TGTGCCAGCAGTGAAGCGCCTCGGCGGAGCGTCATCGGCTACACCTTC.

This clonotype was found many times. The chain couples TRBV13 to TRBJ2-7, with D possibly TRBD2 on 5 matching bases. Germline V gives CDR1 PRHDT, CDR2 FYEKMQ (reference sequence). The length of the CDR3 is 14 residues. V was trimmed by 5 bases and J by 3 bases, leaving 14 bases between them. CDR3 sequence reads: CASSPRMAGYEQYF. DNA for the CDR3: TGTGCCAGCAGCCCGAGAATGGCGGGCTACGAGCAGTACTTC.

This clonotype was recorded at least ten times. The chain couples TRBV6-1 to TRBJ1-1; D unresolved. Germline CDR1 is MNHNS and CDR2 is SASEGT. The V and J ends lost 4 bases and 10 bases respectively, with 13 bases between them. The CDR3 covers 12 residues. The CDR3, as DNA: TGTGCCAGCAGTGTATTGTCAGTTGCAGCTTTCTTT. Its translation: CASSVLSVAAFF.

This chain joins TRBV27 and TRBJ2-6; 9 nucleotides match TRBD1. V was pared by 7 bases and J by 0 bases, with 7 bases of the junction left unmatched. The germline gives CDR1 MNHEY, CDR2 SMNVEV (reference sequence). The CDR3 contains 17 residues. Here the CDR3 DNA reads TGTGCCAGCACCTCCGGACAGGGGAGCTCTGGGGCCAACGTCCTGACTTTC. It codes for CASTSGQGSSGANVLTF.

As concerns this clonotype: A much larger clone lies a single base off, so this may be a read error. J is TRBJ1-2 and V is TRBV29-1, with 7 bases fitting TRBD1. Germline CDR1 is SQVTM and CDR2 is ANQGSEA. The CDR3 has 19 amino acids. Unmatched junction bases numbered 29, after V lost 8 bases and J lost 5 bases. The CDR3 spells CSIEAGTFPGQAPFYGYTF. The CDR3 bases are TGCAGCATCGAAGCCGGGACATTTCCAGGACAGGCCCCCTTTTATGGCTACACCTTC. Combining the CDR3 with reference TRBV29-1 and TRBJ1-2 gives the whole variable domain SAVISQKPSRDICQRGTSLTIQCQVDSQVTMMFWYRQQPGQSLTLIATANQGSEATYESGFVIDKFPISRPNLTFSTLTVSNMSPEDSSIYLCSIEAGTFPGQAPFYGYTFGSGTRLTVV.

There are a few counts of this clonotype. This chain connects TRBV19 to TRBJ1-5; D is ambiguous. Germline V lookup: CDR1 LNHDA, CDR2 SQIVND (reference sequence). With 6 bases removed from V and 3 bases from J, the gap between germline ends came to 12 bases. CDR3 length: 14 residues. The CDR3 here is CASRGVGLNQPQHF. The CDR3 bases are TGTGCCAGTAGAGGAGTAGGGCTCAATCAGCCCCAGCATTTT.

This clonotype was counted at least ten times. The chain has TRBV19 and TRBJ2-5; D not resolved. In germline, CDR1 is LNHDA, CDR2 SQIVND (reference sequence). The V end was cut by 7 bases, the J end by 2 bases, with 14 bases between. The CDR3 has 14 residues. The CDR3 DNA follows: TGTGCCAGTATGTTAAAGCGATCGCAAGAGACCCAGTACTTC. Translated, it gives CASMLKRSQETQYF.

The V gene is TRBV29-1, the J gene TRBJ2-1; the D gene is possibly TRBD1 (5 bases). V lost 1 base and J lost 10, with 11 bases in between. CDR3 size: 12 residues. Germline V gene lookup returns CDR1 SQVTM and CDR2 ANQGSEA. The CDR3, as DNA: TGCAGCGTTGAAGCCCCAGGGAAAGAGCAGTTCTTC. Translation gives CSVEAPGKEQFF.